The entry that follows covers one T cell receptor beta chain sequence. Its specificity is unknown. These data originate in a study of T cell repertoires in cytomegalovirus infection. Study summary: Both CMV infection and a matching HLA type were indicated by public TCR beta signatures. General study results and limits: What dominated the ex vivo response were HLA-C-restricted CMV-specific TCR beta clonotypes.

TCRdb independently ran MiXCR on the reads; one entry per CDR3 protein. The table lists approximately 170,000 distinct CDR3 sequences, under 15% of them singletons. The CDR3 extends over 15 amino acids. Germline lookup yields CDR1 PRHDT and CDR2 FYEKMQ (reference sequence). V dropped 2 bases and J dropped 7; count of bases not matched to a gene: 6. This chain links TRBV13 with TRBJ2-1; 9 nucleotides align to TRBD1. The receptor comes from a human donor in good health (CMV status not recorded). Some clones in this sample may be carry-over from other donors' samples. The sequenced sample was PBMCs. This chain's CDR3 is CASSLKQGAWNEQFF. CDR3 nucleotide sequence: TGTGCCAGCAGCTTAAAACAGGGGGCATGGAATGAGCAGTTCTTC.